This T cell receptor beta chain was identified during a study of blood T cell repertoires in COVID-19. Study-level information: Samples of COVID-19 (acute and convalescent) were obtained from the United States, Italy and Spain.

The length of the CDR3 is 13 residues. Trimming removed 5 bases at V and 8 bases at J, with 12 bases between. Germline CDR1 MDHEN, CDR2 SYDVKM. Enrolled during active infection, Seattle patients were then followed longitudinally. Authors' processing steps: Using reference gene primer amplification, nucleated cell counts were estimated. The protocol was immunoSEQ multiplex PCR, while the TCRdb copy is restricted to in-frame clones and leaves out a portion. V and J calls and clone size are as listed in that table; D and trimming were resolved from the DNA. The sample lists a few hundred thousand clones; around nine tenths were seen once.

The chain joins TRBV28 to TRBJ1-4; possibly TRBD1 for D (6 bases). The sequence derives from a woman aged 25 to 39 with COVID-19, enrolled during active disease. The specimen was peripheral blood. The CDR3 sequence is CASSPGVQEKLFF. Written as DNA, the CDR3 is TGTGCCAGCAGTCCAGGGGTTCAAGAAAAACTGTTTTTT.